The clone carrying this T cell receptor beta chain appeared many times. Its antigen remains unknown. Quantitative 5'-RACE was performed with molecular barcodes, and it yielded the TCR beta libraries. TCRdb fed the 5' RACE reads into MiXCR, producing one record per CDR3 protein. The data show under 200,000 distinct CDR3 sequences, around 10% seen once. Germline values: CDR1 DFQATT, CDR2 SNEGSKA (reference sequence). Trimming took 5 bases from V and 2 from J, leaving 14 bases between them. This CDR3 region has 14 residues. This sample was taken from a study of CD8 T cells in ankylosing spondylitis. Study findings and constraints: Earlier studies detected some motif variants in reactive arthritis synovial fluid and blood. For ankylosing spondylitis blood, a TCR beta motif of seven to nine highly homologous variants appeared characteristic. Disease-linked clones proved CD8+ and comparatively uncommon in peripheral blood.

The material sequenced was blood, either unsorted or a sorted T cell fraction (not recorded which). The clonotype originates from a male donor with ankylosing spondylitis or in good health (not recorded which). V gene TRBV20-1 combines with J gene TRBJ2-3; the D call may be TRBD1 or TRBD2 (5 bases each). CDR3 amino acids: CSARPGTYTDTQYF. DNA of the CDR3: TGCAGTGCTCGGCCGGGGACCTACACAGATACGCAGTATTTT.